What follows are 24 T cell receptor beta chains derived from one specimen sequenced in a study of cytomegalovirus exposure and HLA in healthy donors. With 60 Vbeta and 13 Jbeta primers, the PCR was carried out. TCRdb keeps only in-frame clones here, not all; method: immunoSEQ multiplex PCR. The sample records more than 150,000 clones, about 86% being singletons. Input material: PBMCs. The receptors come from a woman between 18 and 30 years old in good health and CMV-seropositive.

This rearrangement joins TRBV2 to TRBJ1-2, with 8 bases lining up with TRBD1. The CDR3 length is 12 residues. The trim removed 10 bases at V and 2 bases at J, leaving 3 bases unmatched. The germline V gene encodes CDR1 SNHLY and CDR2 FYNNEI. The CDR3, as DNA: TGTGCCACCTGGGACAGGAACTATGGCTACACCTTC. Encoded protein: CATWDRNYGYTF.

The genes are TRBV5-1 and TRBJ1-1; D perhaps matches TRBD1 (6 bases). CDR1 and CDR2 from the germline V gene are SGHRS and YFSETQ. CDR3 length equals 16 residues. V was trimmed by 4 bases and J by 3 bases, leaving 19 bases between them. The CDR3 here is CASSARTGTVDTEAFF. In DNA form, the CDR3 reads TGCGCCAGCAGCGCTAGAACAGGGACGGTTGACACTGAAGCTTTCTTT. Supplemented by reference TRBV5-1 and TRBJ1-1, the full variable domain reads KAGVTQTPRYLIKTRGQQVTLSCSPISGHRSVSWYQQTPGQGLQFLFEYFSETQRNKGNFPGRFSGRQFSNSRSEMNVSTLELGDSALYLCASSARTGTVDTEAFFGQGTRLTVV.

This chain links TRBV6-5 with TRBJ2-3; the D gene is possibly TRBD1 (6 bases). Germline V gene sequence: CDR1 MNHEY, CDR2 SVGAGI. The CDR3 extends over 14 amino acids. V was trimmed by 8 bases and J by 2 bases, leaving 14 bases between them. This CDR3 reads CASGLRDTTDTQYF. CDR3 sequence (DNA): TGTGCCAGCGGCCTCCGGGACACCACAGATACGCAGTATTTT.

V is TRBV7-2 and J is TRBJ1-1; D is unclear. With 3 bases removed from V and 1 base from J, the gap between germline ends came to 9 bases. Per germline, CDR1 SGHTA and CDR2 FQGNSA. The CDR3 covers 14 residues. Here the CDR3 reads CASSFARGNTEAFF. In DNA, the CDR3 is TGTGCCAGCAGCTTTGCTCGGGGGAACACTGAAGCTTTCTTT.

The rearrangement joins TRBV7-3 to TRBJ2-1; 7 bases line up with TRBD1. V was clipped by 3 bases and J by 6 bases; unmatched bases: 8. This CDR3 region has 15 residues. Germline CDR1 and CDR2: SGHTA and FQGTGA. The CDR3 DNA follows: TGTGCCAGCAGCTTCACAGGGGCATCTAGCAATGAGCAGTTCTTC. Its protein product is CASSFTGASSNEQFF.

The chain combines TRBV12-1 with TRBJ1-2. TRBV12-1 is noted as a pseudogene. The CDR3 totals 12 residues. CDR3 in amino acids: CASSFRGGGYTF. The CDR3 coding sequence is TGTGCCAGCAGCTTTCGGGGGGGCGGCTACACCTTC.

The V call is TRBV6-6, the J call TRBJ2-5; 7 bases align to TRBD1. The CDR3 is 14 residues long. J was trimmed by 3 bases and V by 5 bases; bases with no gene match: 6. In germline, CDR1 is MNHNY, CDR2 SVGAGI (reference sequence). CDR3 bases: TGTGCCAGCAGTGTACAGGGGAACGAAGAGACCCAGTACTTC. Encoded protein: CASSVQGNEETQYF.

The gene calls are TRBV9 and TRBJ1-2; 8 positions match TRBD1. Germline V gene sequence: CDR1 SGDLS, CDR2 YYNGEE. CDR3 length: 13 amino acids. V gave up 4 bases and J gave up 4 bases; unmatched junction bases: 3. The CDR3 sequence is CASSSGQAYGYTF. CDR3 nucleotides: TGTGCCAGCAGCTCGGGACAGGCCTATGGCTACACCTTC.

The rearrangement joins TRBV19 to TRBJ2-1; 10 bases are a match to TRBD2. The CDR3 length is 14 residues. Unmatched junction bases numbered 5, after V lost 5 bases and J lost 7 bases. Looked up from germline, CDR1 is LNHDA and CDR2 is SQIVND (reference sequence). The CDR3 nucleotides are TGTGCCAGTAGTGTCAGCGGGGGGGCTAATGAGCAGTTCTTC. Protein product: CASSVSGGANEQFF.

The gene calls are TRBV12-5 and TRBJ2-3; 8 bases align to TRBD2. Per germline, CDR1 LGHNT and CDR2 FRNRAP. There are 15 residues in the CDR3. V was clipped by 7 bases and J by 5 bases; unmatched bases: 11. CDR3 DNA: TGTGCTAGTGCCCCCCCCGGGGGGGGCCAAGATACGCAGTATTTT. Translation: CASAPPGGGQDTQYF.

The rearrangement uses TRBV2 and TRBJ2-2, with TRBD1 matching over 8 bases. V was pared by 6 bases and J by 1 base, with 1 base of the junction left unmatched. CDR3 size: 14 residues. Germline assignment: CDR1 SNHLY and CDR2 FYNNEI. The CDR3 DNA follows: TGTGCCAGCAGGGGACAGGTGAACACCGGGGAGCTGTTTTTT. It codes for CASRGQVNTGELFF.

The CDR3 nucleotides are TGTGCCAGCAGTTTTACAGGGGGCCAAGAGACCCAGTACTTC. Amino acid sequence: CASSFTGGQETQYF. The chain employs TRBV6-1 and TRBJ2-5; TRBD1 matches at 8 bases. CDR1 and CDR2 (germline): MNHNS, SASEGT. V lost 5 bases and J lost 1; bases outside the gene matches: 3. The CDR3 has 14 amino acids.

V is TRBV2 and J is TRBJ2-1; D is perhaps TRBD2 (5 bases). The CDR3 runs 17 residues. The ends were cut back, 3 bases at V and 0 bases at J, with 15 bases in the middle. Germline-derived CDR1 and CDR2 are SNHLY and FYNNEI. CDR3 sequence reads: CASSENRPDYSYNEQFF. The CDR3 region has the DNA TGTGCCAGCAGTGAGAACCGACCCGACTACTCCTACAATGAGCAGTTCTTC. The full variable domain, rest sourced from reference TRBV2 and TRBJ2-1, is EPEVTQTPSHQVTQMGQEVILRCVPISNHLYFYWYRQILGQKVEFLVSFYNNEISEKSEIFDDQFSVERPDGSNFTLKIRSTKLEDSAMYFCASSENRPDYSYNEQFFGPGTRLTVL.

The V gene is TRBV7-9, the J gene TRBJ1-1, with a tentative D call TRBD1 (6 bases). Trimming cost V 5 bases and J 4 bases, with 23 bases left between them. In germline, CDR1 is SEHNR, CDR2 FQNEAQ (reference sequence). The CDR3 has 17 residues. CDR3 DNA: TGTGCCAGCAGCCACAGGGAGCGGGGGACGAGGTCCACTGAAGCTTTCTTT. As protein: CASSHRERGTRSTEAFF.

The sample holds a few counts of this clone. The CDR3 sequence is CASRGQARGYTF. The CDR3 coding sequence is TGTGCCAGCAGAGGACAGGCTCGTGGCTACACCTTC. J is TRBJ1-2 and V is TRBV25-1; 7 bases line up with TRBD1. The V gene's germline CDR1 is MGHDK and CDR2 SYGVNS. This CDR3 is 12 amino acids long. The V gene end was trimmed by 6 bases and the J gene end by 7 bases; junction bases not matched to a gene: 5.

The J gene is TRBJ2-7, the V gene TRBV7-9, with 7 nucleotides matching TRBD1. J gave up 2 bases and V 5 bases, and 6 bases lay outside the gene matches. The CDR3 loop spans 14 amino acids. CDR1 is SEHNR and CDR2 is FQNEAQ in the germline V gene (reference sequence). The CDR3 nucleotides are TGTGCCAGCAGCAACCGGGACAGAGCCTACGAGCAGTACGTC. It specifies CASSNRDRAYEQYV.

V and J are TRBV7-2 and TRBJ2-2, with 11 bases identical to TRBD1. The CDR3 runs to 18 residues. Unmatched junction bases numbered 12, after V lost 5 bases and J lost 4 bases. The germline CDR1 and CDR2 sequences are SGHTA and FQGNSA. The CDR3 DNA is TGTGCCAGCAGCCCAAAATCACACGGGACAGGGGGCACCGGGGAGCTGTTTTTT. Its translation is CASSPKSHGTGGTGELFF.

CDR3 loop: CASSLGRDSQYF. The CDR3 nucleotides are TGTGCCAGCTCCCTGGGCCGGGACTCGCAGTATTTT. J is TRBJ2-3 and V is TRBV7-6; D is possibly TRBD2 (6 bases). This CDR3 region has 12 residues. Germline V lookup: CDR1 SGHVS, CDR2 FNYEAQ. V shed 8 bases and J shed 10 bases, with 16 bases lying between them.

The DNA for the CDR3 is TGTGCCAGCAGCCAAGATGGGAGGGCGAACACTGAAGCTTTCTTT. This sequence encodes CASSQDGRANTEAFF. This rearrangement joins TRBV4-2 to TRBJ1-1; no clear D. The CDR3 consists of 15 residues. With 0 bases removed from V and 1 base from J, the gap between germline ends came to 9 bases. The germline gives CDR1 LGHNA, CDR2 YNFKEQ.

The chain combines TRBV7-2 with TRBJ2-2, with D perhaps matching TRBD1 (6 bases). This CDR3 contains 13 residues. Germline CDR1 SGHTA, CDR2 FQGNSA. Trimming stripped 5 bases from V and 6 bases from J, with 10 bases between. This CDR3 reads CASSHGTSGELFF. CDR3 sequence (DNA): TGTGCCAGCAGCCACGGGACATCCGGGGAGCTGTTTTTT.

V is TRBV7-6 and J is TRBJ2-5; D is perhaps TRBD1 (6 bases). The CDR3 covers 15 residues. V was clipped by 0 bases and J by 1 base, with 9 bases between them. Germline V gene lookup returns CDR1 SGHVS and CDR2 FNYEAQ. CDR3 in amino acids: CASSLAGASQETQYF. The CDR3 DNA reads TGTGCCAGCAGCTTAGCGGGGGCTAGCCAAGAGACCCAGTACTTC.

This rearrangement joins TRBV6-1 to TRBJ1-6; 10 bases align to TRBD1. CDR3 size: 13 residues. Germline CDR1 and CDR2: MNHNS and SASEGT. V shed 6 bases, J shed 9 bases, and the junction held 2 bases outside the gene matches. The DNA for the CDR3 is TGTGCCAGCAGGGGGGACAGGGGTTCACCCCTCCACTTT. Translation: CASRGDRGSPLHF.

The chain joins TRBV28 to TRBJ1-2; perhaps TRBD1 as D (6 bases). V was pared by 1 base and J by 8 bases, with 14 bases between. The CDR3 is 14 amino acids. Per the germline V gene, CDR1 is MDHEN and CDR2 is SYDVKM. CDR3: CASSLFGTNWGYTF. The CDR3 DNA sequence: TGTGCCAGCAGTTTATTTGGGACAAATTGGGGCTACACCTTC.

The chain links TRBV30 to TRBJ1-2; D not resolved. V was pared by 0 bases and J by 10 bases, with 12 bases between. Germline V gene sequence: CDR1 GTSNPN, CDR2 SVGIG (reference sequence). The CDR3 sequence is 12 residues long. The chain's CDR3 is CAWSVISLDYTF. The DNA for the CDR3 is TGTGCCTGGAGTGTAATCAGTCTCGACTACACCTTC.